The 10 T cell receptor beta chains in this list originate from one sample, sequenced in a study of OX40 agonist ivuxolimab in advanced cancers. Repertoires were generated with immunoSEQ multiplex PCR, while TCRdb's copy carries only in-frame clones and drops some. The sample contains roughly 9,300 clones, 60% to 80% of which appear only once. The material sequenced was CD4+ or CD8+ T cells sorted from blood, taken in a trial of the OX40 agonist ivuxolimab. The source is an adult with an advanced solid tumor such as melanoma, head and neck, liver or kidney cancer.

The CDR3, as DNA: TGTGCCAGCAAACCCACAGGGTCCACTAACTATGGCTACACCTTC. Its translation: CASKPTGSTNYGYTF. V usage is TRBV28 and J usage is TRBJ1-2; tentatively, D is TRBD1 (6 bases). This CDR3 comprises 15 residues. The V end lost 7 bases, the J end lost 0 bases, and 15 bases lay between the germline ends. Germline values: CDR1 MDHEN, CDR2 SYDVKM.

The V call is TRBV13, the J call TRBJ1-1, with a weak D call TRBD1 (6 bases). Trimming left V 5 bases short and J 0 bases short, with 13 bases between. The CDR3 spans 15 residues. The germline gives CDR1 PRHDT, CDR2 FYEKMQ (reference sequence). CDR3 nucleotide sequence: TGTGCCAGCAGCAGTTCCGGGACACTGAACACTGAAGCTTTCTTT. Residues: CASSSSGTLNTEAFF.

The chain is built from TRBV6-9 and TRBJ2-3; D unresolved. CDR1 is MNHGY and CDR2 is SVAAGI in the germline V gene. V gave up 8 bases and J gave up 2 bases, with 11 bases separating them. The CDR3 has 13 residues. CDR3 residues: CASSHSFTDTQYF. In DNA, the CDR3 is TGTGCCAGCTCACACAGTTTCACAGATACGCAGTATTTT.

The rearrangement joins TRBV7-9 to TRBJ2-1, with 13 bases that match TRBD2. Germline values: CDR1 SEHNR, CDR2 FQNEAQ (reference sequence). The CDR3 sequence is 15 residues long. V lost 5 bases, J lost 4 bases, and 2 bases stayed unmatched. CDR3 coding DNA: TGTGCCAGCAGCGCGGGACTAGCGGGGTACAATGAGCAGTTCTTC. Protein: CASSAGLAGYNEQFF.

CDR3 sequence reads: CASSQVGQGSSYEQYF. The CDR3 coding sequence is TGCGCCAGCAGCCAAGTGGGGCAGGGTAGCTCCTACGAGCAGTACTTC. The chain joins TRBV4-1 to TRBJ2-7; D is perhaps TRBD1 (5 bases). The V gene lost 1 base and the J gene lost 0 bases, with 13 bases spanning the gap. The germline V gene has CDR1 MGHRA and CDR2 YSYEKL. CDR3 length: 16 residues.

V and J are TRBV27 and TRBJ1-2, with TRBD1 matching over 7 bases. The CDR3 runs to 14 residues. The trim removed 3 bases at V and 4 bases at J, leaving 5 bases unmatched. The germline V gene has CDR1 MNHEY and CDR2 SMNVEV (reference sequence). The CDR3 here is CASSLSRGGYGYTF. The CDR3 DNA reads TGTGCCAGCAGTTTGAGCAGGGGGGGCTATGGCTACACCTTC.

This chain connects TRBV7-6 to TRBJ2-2; no clear D gene. Germline V CDR1 and CDR2: SGHVS, FNYEAQ. Deletions cut 3 bases from V and 2 bases from J, with 13 bases between. The CDR3 covers 16 residues. The DNA of the CDR3 is TGTGCCAGCAGCTTGAATGGGCAGGTTAACACCGGGGAGCTGTTTTTT. Translation: CASSLNGQVNTGELFF.

This chain connects TRBV19 to TRBJ2-3; the D gene could be TRBD1 or TRBD2 (5 bases each). The germline CDR1 and CDR2 sequences are LNHDA and SQIVND (reference sequence). The CDR3 is 13 residues long. V lost 3 bases to trimming and J lost 4 bases, with 8 bases between them. As DNA, the CDR3 is TGTGCCAGTAGTATCCGGGACCCAGATACGCAGTATTTT. It is translated as CASSIRDPDTQYF. Filled out from reference TRBV19 and TRBJ2-3, the complete variable domain reads DGGITQSPKYLFRKEGQNVTLSCEQNLNHDAMYWYRQDPGQGLRLIYYSQIVNDFQKGDIAEGYSVSREKKESFPLTVTSAQKNPTAFYLCASSIRDPDTQYFGPGTRLTVL.

This clone was seen a single time. This chain joins TRBV7-8 and TRBJ2-5, with D possibly being TRBD1 (6 bases). The J call is doubtful: the DNA matches TRBJ2-7 better. From germline, CDR1 is SGHVS and CDR2 FQNEAQ. This CDR3 spans 17 amino acids. The CDR3 DNA sequence: TGTGCCAGCAGCCCTGAGGGGGTGGCTGAGAACACCTACGAGCAGTACTTC. It specifies CASSPEGVAENTYEQYF.

This sequence joins TRBV19 and TRBJ1-2, with D unresolved. This CDR3 is built from 11 residues. CDR1 is LNHDA and CDR2 is SQIVND in the germline V gene (reference sequence). V was pared by 6 bases and J by 8 bases, with 10 bases between. The CDR3 bases are TGTGCCAGTAGGCTCGGGAAAGGCTACACCTTC. It translates to CASRLGKGYTF.